These 20 T cell receptor beta chains share one sample of origin, sequenced in a study of shared clonotypes between healthy human individuals. Generated by immunoSEQ multiplex PCR, the TCRdb table keeps only in-frame clones and is missing some. The repertoire includes about 1.1 million clones, roughly 80% of them detected once, and 0.85% to 1% sits in the top ten. The sequenced sample consisted of memory CD4+ T cells from PBMCs. Subset indicated: CD45RA-negative fraction. The receptors were gathered from a man aged 18 to 30 in good health. Some clones in this sample may be carry-over from other donors' samples.

The sample holds a few counts of this clone. The chain couples TRBV10-3 to TRBJ2-6, with 8 bases lining up with TRBD1. The V and J ends lost 7 bases and 0 bases, in that order; junction bases with no gene match: 5. The CDR3 has 16 amino acids. Germline V gene sequence: CDR1 ENHRY, CDR2 SYGVKD. The CDR3 here is CAITGQGLSGANVLTF. The DNA of the CDR3 is TGTGCCATCACAGGACAGGGCCTCTCTGGGGCCAACGTCCTGACTTTC.

The V gene is TRBV7-9, the J gene TRBJ1-5, with D tentatively TRBD1 (5 bases). Deletions cut 1 base from V and 10 bases from J, with 17 bases between. This CDR3 is built from 15 residues. Germline lookup yields CDR1 SEHNR and CDR2 FQNEAQ (reference sequence). The CDR3 DNA reads TGTGCCAGCAGCTTAGGCAGCGGGGGGAACGGACCCCAGCATTTT. Translation gives CASSLGSGGNGPQHF.

The chain has TRBV4-2 and TRBJ2-2; tentatively, D is TRBD1 (6 bases). The CDR3 is 16 amino acids. Germline V lookup: CDR1 LGHNA, CDR2 YNFKEQ. V dropped 4 bases and J dropped 0 bases, with 12 bases sitting between them. The CDR3 DNA reads TGTGCCAGCAGCCGAGAGGACAGAGCGAACACCGGGGAGCTGTTTTTT. Translating it yields CASSREDRANTGELFF.

A single count supports this clone. The rearrangement joins TRBV7-2 to TRBJ2-1; 7 bases agree with TRBD2. Germline lookup yields CDR1 SGHTA and CDR2 FQGNSA. The CDR3 is made up of 16 amino acids. The V and J ends lost 7 bases and 1 base, in that order; junction bases with no gene match: 10. CDR3 bases: TGTGCCAGCATTGTGGGAGGGCCTGGGTCCTACAATGAGCAGTTCTTC. Translated, it gives CASIVGGPGSYNEQFF.

Written as DNA, the CDR3 is TGTGCCAGCAGCTATAGCGGGAATAACGAGCAGTACTTC. Its protein product is CASSYSGNNEQYF. The chain carries TRBV2 and TRBJ2-7, with 8 bases identical to TRBD2. Germline trimming cut 6 bases from V and 5 bases from J; bases unmatched to any gene: 6. The CDR3 length is 13 residues. Germline V CDR1 and CDR2: SNHLY, FYNNEI.

The chain joins TRBV6-6 to TRBJ1-1; the D gene is possibly TRBD1 (5 bases). V shed 2 bases and J shed 1 base, with 11 bases lying between them. The CDR3 consists of 15 residues. From germline, CDR1 is MNHNY and CDR2 SVGAGI (reference sequence). The CDR3: CASSYTGLPNTEAFF. The DNA for the CDR3 is TGTGCCAGCAGTTACACGGGGCTACCGAACACTGAAGCTTTCTTT.

V is TRBV4-1 and J is TRBJ1-6; D unclear. Between the trimmed V and J ends, which lost 2 bases and 11 bases, there was a span of 7 bases. The CDR3 is made up of 12 amino acids. CDR1 MGHRA and CDR2 YSYEKL come from the germline V gene. CDR3 region: CASSQFSTPLHF. The CDR3 nucleotides are TGCGCCAGCAGCCAATTTTCTACACCCCTCCACTTT.

The chain has TRBV18 and TRBJ2-5, with 7 bases lining up with TRBD2. CDR1 is KGHSH and CDR2 is LQKENI in the germline V gene. The V gene end was trimmed by 2 bases and the J gene end by 2 bases; junction bases not matched to a gene: 14. There are 18 residues in the CDR3. The CDR3 DNA reads TGTGCCAGCTCACCAAATCAGATCGGGAGGACCCTACAAGAGACCCAGTACTTC. Translation gives CASSPNQIGRTLQETQYF.

CDR3 loop: CASSPTAGGWTDTQYF. CDR3 coding DNA: TGTGCCAGCAGCCCTACGGCAGGGGGCTGGACAGATACGCAGTATTTT. The chain recombines TRBV9 with TRBJ2-3; 8 bases align to TRBD1. Germline assignment: CDR1 SGDLS and CDR2 YYNGEE. V gave up 4 bases and J gave up 3 bases; unmatched junction bases: 10. The CDR3 totals 16 residues.

The J gene is TRBJ1-2, the V gene TRBV9; 7 bases are shared with TRBD1. CDR1 is SGDLS, CDR2 YYNGEE, per germline. The V segment lost 4 bases and the J segment 2 bases; nucleotides outside the gene matches: 23. The length of the CDR3 is 20 residues. The chain's CDR3 is CASSSQQGGMLSATNYGYTF. The DNA of the CDR3 is TGTGCCAGCAGCTCCCAGCAGGGGGGGATGCTAAGCGCGACAAACTATGGCTACACCTTC. Complete variable domain (other parts from reference TRBV9 and TRBJ1-2): DSGVTQTPKHLITATGQRVTLRCSPRSGDLSVYWYQQSLDQGLQFLIQYYNGEERAKGNILERFSAQQFPDLHSELNLSSLELGDSALYFCASSSQQGGMLSATNYGYTFGSGTRLTVV.

This chain links TRBV19 with TRBJ1-2, with TRBD1 matching 8 bases. The J segment lost 5 bases and the V segment lost 2 bases, leaving 1 base of the junction unmatched. Germline V CDR1 and CDR2: LNHDA, SQIVND (reference sequence). This CDR3 is 13 amino acids long. The CDR3 DNA follows: TGTGCCAGTAGTATAAGGACAGGGTATGGCTACACCTTC. As protein: CASSIRTGYGYTF.

The V gene is TRBV10-2, the J gene TRBJ2-1; the match to TRBD2 covers 7 bases. Germline V gene lookup returns CDR1 WSHSY and CDR2 SAAADI. V dropped 8 bases and J dropped 3; count of bases not matched to a gene: 7. The CDR3 runs to 14 residues. The CDR3 loop is CASVGGGGYNEQFF. The CDR3 bases are TGCGCCAGCGTAGGCGGGGGAGGCTACAATGAGCAGTTCTTC.

The chain employs TRBV5-1 and TRBJ2-7, with TRBD2 matching over 8 bases. Per the germline V gene, CDR1 is SGHRS and CDR2 is YFSETQ. This CDR3 spans 15 amino acids. V dropped 2 bases and J dropped 0; count of bases not matched to a gene: 4. The CDR3 here is CASSFASGSSYEQYF. Written as DNA, the CDR3 is TGCGCCAGCAGCTTCGCTAGCGGGTCCTCCTACGAGCAGTACTTC.

The chain has TRBV7-7 and TRBJ2-6; D unclear. The CDR3 loop spans 18 amino acids. Trimming stripped 5 bases from V and 5 bases from J, with 22 bases between. Germline loops: CDR1 SSHAT, CDR2 FNYEAQ (reference sequence). CDR3 amino acids: CASSQQRVPQSRANVLTF. The CDR3 DNA sequence: TGTGCCAGCAGCCAACAAAGAGTGCCACAAAGTCGGGCCAACGTCCTGACTTTC.

In its sample, this clone was seen once. The rearrangement links TRBV5-1 to TRBJ2-7, with D perhaps matching TRBD1 (6 bases). The V end was cut by 1 base, the J end by 5 bases, with 19 bases between. The CDR3 spans 16 residues. Germline CDR1 SGHRS, CDR2 YFSETQ. The CDR3 protein is CASSLQGMSLGDEQYF. In DNA, the CDR3 is TGCGCCAGCAGCTTGCAGGGGATGAGCCTCGGGGACGAGCAGTACTTC. Using reference TRBV5-1 and TRBJ2-7 for the parts outside the CDR3, the full variable domain is KAGVTQTPRYLIKTRGQQVTLSCSPISGHRSVSWYQQTPGQGLQFLFEYFSETQRNKGNFPGRFSGRQFSNSRSEMNVSTLELGDSALYLCASSLQGMSLGDEQYFGPGTRLTVT.

This clone was detected only a few times. The chain links TRBV5-4 to TRBJ2-1; no reliable D call. This CDR3 comprises 12 residues. Trimming stripped 0 bases from V and 8 bases from J, with 6 bases between. The germline gives CDR1 SGHNT, CDR2 YYREEE (reference sequence). Here the CDR3 DNA reads TGTGCCAGCAGCTTGGCCCGGGATGAGCAGTTCTTC. The encoded protein is CASSLARDEQFF.

There are a few counts of this clone. The chain uses TRBV2 and TRBJ2-5, with TRBD2 matching 8 bases. CDR3 length: 15 residues. In germline, CDR1 is SNHLY, CDR2 FYNNEI. The J segment lost 4 bases and the V segment lost 2 bases, leaving 6 bases of the junction unmatched. Here the CDR3 reads CASSEREGTGETQYF. The CDR3 nucleotides are TGTGCCAGCAGTGAACGGGAGGGTACGGGAGAGACCCAGTACTTC.

A few counts support this clone. This clone may be a read error of a much larger clone one base away. Other DNA sequences within the sample encode an identical CDR3. The V gene is TRBV30, the J gene TRBJ1-5, with D maybe TRBD1 (6 bases). CDR3 size: 13 residues. Looked up from germline, CDR1 is GTSNPN and CDR2 is SVGIG (reference sequence). The V gene lost 0 bases and the J gene lost 5 bases, with 8 bases spanning the gap. The DNA for the CDR3 is TGTGCCTGGAGTGTAGCAGGGGATCAGCCCCAGCATTTT. The encoded protein is CAWSVAGDQPQHF. Supplemented by reference TRBV30 and TRBJ1-5, the full variable domain reads SQTIHQWPATLVQPVGSPLSLECTVEGTSNPNLYWYRQAAGRGLQLLFYSVGIGQISSEVPQNLSASRPQDRQFILSSKKLLLSDSGFYLCAWSVAGDQPQHFGDGTRLSIL.

The chain combines TRBV28 with TRBJ2-7, with D maybe TRBD2 (6 bases). With 4 bases removed from V and 3 bases from J, the gap between germline ends came to 25 bases. The germline V gene has CDR1 MDHEN and CDR2 SYDVKM. This CDR3 has 18 amino acids. The CDR3 nucleotides read TGTGCCAGCAGTTACACCTTAGGCGGGACGACACCTTACTACGAGCAGTACTTC. Translation: CASSYTLGGTTPYYEQYF.

In DNA form, the CDR3 reads TGTGCCAGCAGTTCGGACGGCTTATATAATGAAAAACTGTTTTTT. This codes for CASSSDGLYNEKLFF. V is TRBV27 and J is TRBJ1-4; D is unresolved. Germline CDR1 MNHEY, CDR2 SMNVEV (reference sequence). The CDR3 runs to 15 residues. Deletions cut 4 bases from V and 4 bases from J, with 13 bases between.